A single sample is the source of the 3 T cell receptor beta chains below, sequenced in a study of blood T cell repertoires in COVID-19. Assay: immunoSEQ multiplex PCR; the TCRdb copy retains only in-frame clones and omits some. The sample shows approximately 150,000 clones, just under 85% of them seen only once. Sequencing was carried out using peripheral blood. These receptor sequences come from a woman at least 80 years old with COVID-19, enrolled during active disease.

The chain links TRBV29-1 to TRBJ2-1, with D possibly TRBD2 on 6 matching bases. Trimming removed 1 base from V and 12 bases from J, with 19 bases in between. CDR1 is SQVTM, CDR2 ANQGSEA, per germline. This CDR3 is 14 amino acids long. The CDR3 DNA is TGCAGCGTTGAAGCTACGACTGGGGGGATTGGGCAGTTCTTC. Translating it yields CSVEATTGGIGQFF.

The CDR3 sequence: CASRRSNEKLFF. Here the CDR3 DNA reads TGTGCCAGCAGGAGGTCCAATGAAAAACTGTTTTTT. The rearrangement uses TRBV19 and TRBJ1-4, with D unclear. The ends were cut back, 9 bases at V and 5 bases at J, with 10 bases in the middle. The CDR3 runs to 12 residues. The germline V gene has CDR1 LNHDA and CDR2 SQIVND (reference sequence).

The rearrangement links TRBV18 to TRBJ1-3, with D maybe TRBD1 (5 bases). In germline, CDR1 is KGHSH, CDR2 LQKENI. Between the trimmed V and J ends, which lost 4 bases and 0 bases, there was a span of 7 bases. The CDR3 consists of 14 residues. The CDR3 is CASSRGDSGNTIYF. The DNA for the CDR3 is TGTGCCAGCTCACGGGGGGACTCTGGAAACACCATATATTTT.